These 31 T cell receptor beta chains were sequenced from one sample in a study of control samples from healthy donors and cancer patients. Clones were sequenced by immunoSEQ multiplex PCR, and TCRdb holds only the in-frame ones, with some missing. The sample holds over 80,000 clones, around 80% seen once. The sample comprised blood. The receptor set was obtained from a woman in her 30s in good health.

This chain links TRBV15 with TRBJ2-5; 8 nucleotides agree with TRBD2. Looked up from germline, CDR1 is LNHNV and CDR2 is YYDKDF (reference sequence). There are 15 residues in the CDR3. With 1 base clipped from V and 5 bases from J, the junction kept 6 bases outside the gene matches. CDR3 sequence: CATSRVGRGVETQYF. The CDR3 nucleotides are TGTGCCACCAGCAGAGTTGGGCGGGGGGTTGAGACCCAGTACTTC.

Turning to this clone: The junction does not match germline at one end; this may be a read error. This sequence joins TRBV24-1 and TRBJ2-5; no clear D. CDR3 length equals 14 residues. Germline CDR1 reads KGHDR; CDR2 reads SFDVKD. The CDR3 bases are TGTGCCACCAGTGATTTTGGATACCAAGACACCCAGTACTTC. Translating it yields CATSDFGYQDTQYF.

V and J are TRBV5-6 and TRBJ2-5; 8 positions match TRBD2. V lost 2 bases and J lost 4; bases outside the gene matches: 4. Germline values: CDR1 SGHDT, CDR2 YYEEEE. This CDR3 contains 14 residues. CDR3 sequence reads: CASSLLAARETQYF. The DNA for the CDR3 is TGTGCCAGCAGCTTACTAGCGGCTCGAGAGACCCAGTACTTC.

The chain uses TRBV5-1 and TRBJ2-7, with 9 bases matching TRBD1. The CDR3 runs 14 residues. The junction had 1 base not matched to a gene; V was cut back by 2 bases and J by 1 base. Germline-derived CDR1 and CDR2 are SGHRS and YFSETQ. This chain's CDR3 is CASSLQGASYEQYF. For the CDR3, the DNA is TGCGCCAGCAGCTTACAGGGGGCTTCCTACGAGCAGTACTTC.

This clone is a singleton in its sample. V gene TRBV5-1 combines with J gene TRBJ2-3; D is uncertain. The CDR3 is made up of 12 amino acids. Germline V gene data show CDR1 as SGHRS and CDR2 as YFSETQ. V gave up 4 bases and J gave up 5 bases, with 8 bases separating them. The CDR3 coding sequence is TGCGCCAGCAGCCCTAATGGAGATACGCAGTATTTT. This codes for CASSPNGDTQYF.

The chain employs TRBV9 and TRBJ2-3, with D unresolved. The germline CDR1 and CDR2 sequences are SGDLS and YYNGEE. The V and J ends lost 2 bases and 0 bases respectively, with 7 bases between them. The length of the CDR3 is 14 residues. The DNA of the CDR3 is TGTGCCAGCAGCGTGGACCTAAGCACAGATACGCAGTATTTT. Translating gives CASSVDLSTDTQYF. Drawing the rest from reference TRBV9 and TRBJ2-3, the complete variable domain is DSGVTQTPKHLITATGQRVTLRCSPRSGDLSVYWYQQSLDQGLQFLIQYYNGEERAKGNILERFSAQQFPDLHSELNLSSLELGDSALYFCASSVDLSTDTQYFGPGTRLTVL.

The chain carries TRBV11-2 and TRBJ1-6, with D perhaps matching TRBD1 (5 bases). Germline CDR1 and CDR2: SGHAT and FQNNGV. The CDR3 sequence is 16 residues long. V lost 0 bases, J lost 9 bases, and 15 bases lay in between. The CDR3 loop reads CASSLDPPGSISPLHF. The CDR3 DNA sequence: TGTGCCAGCAGCTTAGATCCCCCAGGGTCTATTTCACCCCTCCACTTT.

This chain connects TRBV6-5 to TRBJ2-7, with unresolved D. CDR3 length: 12 amino acids. The V gene's germline CDR1 is MNHEY and CDR2 SVGAGI. V lost 6 bases and J 0 bases, leaving 6 bases between the germline ends. The CDR3 region is CASRSNSYEQYF. CDR3 bases: TGTGCCAGCAGGAGTAACTCCTACGAGCAGTACTTC.

The rearrangement links TRBV30 to TRBJ2-1, with 11 bases identical to TRBD2. The CDR3 spans 13 residues. J lost 8 bases, V lost 0 bases, and 0 bases had no gene match. Germline CDR1 and CDR2: GTSNPN and SVGIG (reference sequence). The CDR3 loop is CAWSVLAGDEQFF. CDR3 coding DNA: TGTGCCTGGAGTGTACTAGCGGGGGATGAGCAGTTCTTC.

This chain uses TRBV7-2 with TRBJ1-2; no reliable D call. Trimming took 5 bases from V and 5 from J, leaving 12 bases between them. This CDR3 is built from 13 residues. CDR1 is SGHTA, CDR2 FQGNSA, per germline. Here the CDR3 reads CASSQFTAYGYTF. As DNA, the CDR3 is TGTGCCAGCAGCCAATTTACGGCTTATGGCTACACCTTC.

The chain recombines TRBV27 with TRBJ1-1; D is possibly TRBD1 (6 bases). Germline values: CDR1 MNHEY, CDR2 SMNVEV (reference sequence). Trimming took 1 base from V and 4 from J, leaving 10 bases between them. The CDR3 loop spans 14 amino acids. The CDR3 spells CASSLYGGPTEAFF. In nucleotides, the CDR3 is TGTGCCAGCAGTTTATACGGGGGGCCCACTGAAGCTTTCTTT.

The CDR3 region is CATSTPGVKQETQYF. In nucleotides, the CDR3 is TGTGCCACCAGCACCCCAGGGGTCAAACAAGAGACCCAGTACTTC. This chain connects TRBV15 to TRBJ2-5; D may be TRBD1 (6 bases). Trimming cost V 4 bases and J 2 bases, with 14 bases left between them. The CDR3 sequence is 15 residues long. The germline V gene has CDR1 LNHNV and CDR2 YYDKDF (reference sequence). Together with reference TRBV15 and TRBJ2-5, the CDR3 gives the full variable domain: DAMVIQNPRYQVTQFGKPVTLSCSQTLNHNVMYWYQQKSSQAPKLLFHYYDKDFNNEADTPDNFQSRRPNTSFCFLDIRSPGLGDTAMYLCATSTPGVKQETQYFGPGTRLLVL.

The chain is built from TRBV20-1 and TRBJ2-7; D uncertain. V lost 2 bases and J lost 6, with 2 bases in between. CDR3 length equals 9 residues. The germline CDR1 and CDR2 sequences are DFQATT and SNEGSKA (reference sequence). The CDR3 loop is CSARSEQYF. In nucleotides, the CDR3 is TGCAGTGCTAGAAGCGAGCAGTACTTC.

This chain joins TRBV6-5 and TRBJ1-2, with 7 bases lining up with TRBD1. The CDR3 is made up of 12 amino acids. V lost 5 bases and J lost 7; bases outside the gene matches: 4. Per the germline V gene, CDR1 is MNHEY and CDR2 is SVGAGI. For the CDR3, the DNA is TGTGCCAGCAGTACCCGGGACAGTGGCTACACCTTC. Protein: CASSTRDSGYTF.

The chain carries TRBV29-1 and TRBJ1-5; D unclear. Per the germline V gene, CDR1 is SQVTM and CDR2 is ANQGSEA. Deletions cut 4 bases from V and 1 base from J, with 8 bases between. This CDR3 contains 13 residues. The CDR3 is CSVVVESNQPQHF. CDR3 nucleotides: TGCAGCGTTGTGGTGGAGAGCAATCAGCCCCAGCATTTT.

The chain recombines TRBV5-1 with TRBJ2-3; 8 bases line up with TRBD1. Losses at the gene ends were 7 bases for V and 0 bases for J; bases not matched to a gene: 4. Looked up from germline, CDR1 is SGHRS and CDR2 is YFSETQ. The CDR3 totals 14 residues. CDR3 sequence (DNA): TGCGCCAGCGGCCAGGGGGCAAGCACAGATACGCAGTATTTT. Protein sequence: CASGQGASTDTQYF.

This clone has just a few counts. This chain joins TRBV27 and TRBJ1-5, with D tentatively TRBD1 (6 bases). The CDR3 length is 14 residues. V lost 4 bases to trimming and J lost 6 bases, with 13 bases between them. CDR1 and CDR2 (germline): MNHEY, SMNVEV (reference sequence). The CDR3 spells CASSSVGAGQPQHF. The CDR3 DNA reads as TGTGCCAGCAGTTCTGTGGGGGCCGGTCAGCCCCAGCATTTT.

The chain links TRBV4-3 to TRBJ2-3, with 7 bases matching TRBD2. Losses at the gene ends were 0 bases for V and 7 bases for J; bases not matched to a gene: 4. There are 14 residues in the CDR3. Looked up from germline, CDR1 is LGHNA and CDR2 is YSLEER. CDR3 in DNA: TGCGCCAGCAGCCAAGATGTGGGGACTAATACGCAGTATTTT. Protein sequence: CASSQDVGTNTQYF.

The chain carries TRBV29-1 and TRBJ2-5, with a possible D match to TRBD2 (6 bases). The germline V and J ends were trimmed by 3 bases and 0 bases, with 11 bases remaining between them. From germline, CDR1 is SQVTM and CDR2 ANQGSEA. This CDR3 comprises 14 residues. In DNA form, the CDR3 reads TGCAGCGTTGACGGTGGGGGGTACCAAGAGACCCAGTACTTC. Amino acids: CSVDGGGYQETQYF.

The chain links TRBV7-2 to TRBJ2-3; TRBD2 matches at 15 bases. The CDR3 extends over 16 amino acids. V lost 6 bases, J lost 5 bases, and 6 bases stayed unmatched. Germline assignment: CDR1 SGHTA and CDR2 FQGNSA. CDR3 loop: CASRRTSGGALDTQYF. CDR3 bases: TGTGCCAGCAGGAGGACTAGCGGGGGGGCCTTAGATACGCAGTATTTT.

The V call is TRBV5-3, the J call TRBJ1-2, with TRBD1 matching over 7 bases. TRBV5-3 is an open reading frame, and its role is uncertain. The V gene end was trimmed by 1 base and the J gene end by 4 bases; junction bases not matched to a gene: 4. The CDR3 is 14 amino acids. The chain's CDR3 is CARSLRGQGYGYTF. CDR3 sequence (DNA): TGTGCCAGAAGCTTGAGGGGGCAGGGCTATGGCTACACCTTC.

The chain combines TRBV18 with TRBJ1-3, with a tentative D call TRBD1 (5 bases). Germline V gene sequence: CDR1 KGHSH, CDR2 LQKENI. This CDR3 is 14 amino acids long. V was cut by 7 bases and J by 0 bases, with 10 bases left in between. The CDR3 sequence is CASCKGDSGNTIYF. CDR3 DNA sequence: TGTGCCAGCTGCAAAGGGGACTCTGGAAACACCATATATTTT. Based on the CDR3 plus reference TRBV18 and TRBJ1-3, the full variable domain is NAGVMQNPRHLVRRRGQEARLRCSPMKGHSHVYWYRQLPEEGLKFMVYLQKENIIDESGMPKERFSAEFPKEGPSILRIQQVVRGDSAAYFCASCKGDSGNTIYFGEGSWLTVV.

The rearrangement joins TRBV18 to TRBJ1-1; D remains ambiguous. Germline CDR1 reads KGHSH; CDR2 reads LQKENI. The CDR3 totals 12 residues. V was shortened by 5 bases and J by 10 bases, with 14 bases between the two germline ends. CDR3 sequence reads: CASSTQTVGAFF. The CDR3 DNA is TGTGCCAGCTCAACTCAGACTGTCGGAGCTTTCTTT.

V usage is TRBV10-3 and J usage is TRBJ2-2; 9 positions match TRBD2. Germline values: CDR1 ENHRY, CDR2 SYGVKD. CDR3 size: 15 residues. V trimming: 5 bases; J trimming: 0 bases; junction bases outside the gene matches: 1. In DNA, the CDR3 is TGTGCCATCAGTCGCGGGGGGGCGAACACCGGGGAGCTGTTTTTT. It specifies CAISRGGANTGELFF.

V and J are TRBV5-6 and TRBJ2-7; 10 bases map to TRBD1. The CDR3 sequence is 14 residues long. V gave up 5 bases and J gave up 0 bases; unmatched junction bases: 2. Germline V gene data show CDR1 as SGHDT and CDR2 as YYEEEE. The CDR3 reads CASRRQGASYEQYF. The CDR3 DNA reads as TGTGCCAGCAGGCGACAGGGGGCCTCCTACGAGCAGTACTTC.

The rearrangement joins TRBV9 to TRBJ2-6; D is possibly TRBD1 (6 bases). V was cut by 0 bases and J by 0 bases, with 10 bases left in between. CDR1 and CDR2 from the germline V gene are SGDLS and YYNGEE. CDR3 size: 17 residues. Here the CDR3 reads CASSVDLGASGANVLTF. The DNA for the CDR3 is TGTGCCAGCAGCGTAGACTTGGGGGCCTCTGGGGCCAACGTCCTGACTTTC.

This chain links TRBV6-5 with TRBJ1-2, with no clear D. Germline V lookup: CDR1 MNHEY, CDR2 SVGAGI. The CDR3 has 13 amino acids. The V and J ends lost 7 bases and 2 bases respectively, with 11 bases between them. The CDR3 protein is CASILDGNYGYTF. The CDR3 DNA reads as TGTGCCAGCATCCTCGACGGGAACTATGGCTACACCTTC.

The gene calls are TRBV6-6 and TRBJ2-5; D might be TRBD1 (6 bases). CDR1 is MNHNY, CDR2 SVGAGI, per germline (reference sequence). The V end was cut by 5 bases, the J end by 4 bases, with 14 bases between. CDR3 size: 14 residues. The CDR3 nucleotides read TGTGCCAGCAGTCAACCCACAGGGTTAGAGACCCAGTACTTC. Translation gives CASSQPTGLETQYF.

In this sample, this clone turned up a few times. The CDR3 bases are TGCGCCAGCAGTTCAGATTTTGAGACCCAGTACTTC. It specifies CASSSDFETQYF. V usage is TRBV10-1 and J usage is TRBJ2-5, with no clear D. This CDR3 is 12 amino acids long. Germline assignment: CDR1 WNHNN and CDR2 SYGVQD (reference sequence). Trimming pared 5 bases from V and 5 bases from J, leaving 9 bases between.

The rearrangement joins TRBV3-1 (or the pseudogene TRBV3-2) to TRBJ1-1; TRBD1 aligns across 7 bases. Germline loops: CDR1 LGHDT, CDR2 YNNKEL (reference sequence). This CDR3 spans 12 amino acids. The V gene end was trimmed by 3 bases and the J gene end by 12 bases; junction bases not matched to a gene: 7. The CDR3 coding sequence is TGTGCCAGCAGCCAGAATACAGGGGAAACTTTCTTT. This translates into CASSQNTGETFF.

V gene TRBV20-1 combines with J gene TRBJ2-5; maybe TRBD2 (5 bases). The CDR3 runs to 12 residues. Germline V lookup: CDR1 DFQATT, CDR2 SNEGSKA (reference sequence). V gave up 3 bases and J gave up 5 bases, with 10 bases separating them. The CDR3 region has the DNA TGCAGTGCTAGTGGAGGCGGGGAGACCCAGTACTTC. Encoded protein: CSASGGGETQYF.